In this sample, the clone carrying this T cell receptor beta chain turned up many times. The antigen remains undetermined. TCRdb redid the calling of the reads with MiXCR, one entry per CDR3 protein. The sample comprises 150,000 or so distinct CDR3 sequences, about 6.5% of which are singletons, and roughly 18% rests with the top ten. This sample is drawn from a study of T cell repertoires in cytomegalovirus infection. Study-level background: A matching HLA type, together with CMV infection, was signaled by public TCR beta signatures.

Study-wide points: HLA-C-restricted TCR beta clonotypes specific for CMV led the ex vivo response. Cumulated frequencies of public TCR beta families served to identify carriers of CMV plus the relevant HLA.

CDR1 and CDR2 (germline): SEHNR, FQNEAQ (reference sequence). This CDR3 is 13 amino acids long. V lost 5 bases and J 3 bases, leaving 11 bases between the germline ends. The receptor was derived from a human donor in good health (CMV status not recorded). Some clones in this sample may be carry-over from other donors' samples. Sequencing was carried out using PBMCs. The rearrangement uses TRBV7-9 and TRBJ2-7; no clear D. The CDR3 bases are TGTGCCAGCAGCCCAGCGCTCGGCTACGAGCAGTACTTC. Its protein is CASSPALGYEQYF.